The rows below give T cell receptor beta chains drawn from one sample of a study of shared clonotypes between healthy human individuals. The table came from immunoSEQ multiplex PCR; TCRdb's copy has only in-frame clones and leaves some out. The repertoire holds about 960,000 clones, over 75% seen once, with approximately 1.5% in the top ten. Input material: memory CD4+ T cells sorted from blood. The origin of the receptors is a man younger than 35 in good health. Both conserved end residues are part of each CDR3. D genes are given only for firm matches. Size tells how often a clone was seen (once, few, many) or the class of an expanded clone, and some rows leave it out.

j_call: TRBJ2-5
clone_size: .
d_call: .
v_call: TRBV18
cdr3_nt: TGTGCCAGCTCACCACCCGCCAGGGTAGAGACCCAGTACTTC
cdr3_aa: CASSPPARVETQYF

j_call: TRBJ1-4
clone_size: .
d_call: TRBD1
v_call: TRBV5-1
cdr3_nt: TGCGCCAGCAGCCCGGGACAGGGAAGGAGGGATGAAAAACTGTTTTTT
cdr3_aa: CASSPGQGRRDEKLFF

j_call: TRBJ2-7
clone_size: .
d_call: TRBD1
v_call: TRBV28
cdr3_nt: TGTGCCAGCAGTGGAGGACAGGAACGTTTCTACGAGCAGTACTTC
cdr3_aa: CASSGGQERFYEQYF

j_call: TRBJ2-5
clone_size: .
d_call: TRBD2
v_call: TRBV11-3
cdr3_nt: TGTGCCAGCAGCCAAACGAGCGGGGGGGAGGAAGAGACCCAGTACTTC
cdr3_aa: CASSQTSGGEEETQYF

j_call: TRBJ1-5
clone_size: .
d_call: .
v_call: TRBV19
cdr3_nt: TGTGCCAGTAGTATAGAGAGGTGGGATCAGCCCCAGCATTTT
cdr3_aa: CASSIERWDQPQHF

j_call: TRBJ1-4
clone_size: .
d_call: TRBD1
v_call: TRBV19
cdr3_nt: TGTGCCAGTACCGTGACCGGGACAGGAAATGAAAAACTGTTTTTT
cdr3_aa: CASTVTGTGNEKLFF

j_call: TRBJ1-4
clone_size: once
d_call: .
v_call: TRBV30
cdr3_nt: TGTGCCTTTTCACACAGGGTAATTAATGAAAAACTGTTTTTT
cdr3_aa: CAFSHRVINEKLFF

j_call: TRBJ2-5
clone_size: .
d_call: TRBD2
v_call: TRBV5-1
cdr3_nt: TGCGCCAGCAGCCGGGGACTAGCGGGAGTAGAAGAGACCCAGTACTTC
cdr3_aa: CASSRGLAGVEETQYF

j_call: TRBJ2-3
clone_size: .
d_call: .
v_call: TRBV18
cdr3_nt: TGTGCCAGCTCACCGGGTCTCGCAGATACGCAGTATTTT
cdr3_aa: CASSPGLADTQYF

j_call: TRBJ1-2
clone_size: .
d_call: .
v_call: TRBV30
cdr3_nt: TGTGCCTGGAGGGCCCGGGACTCAAGCCCCTATGGCTACACCTTC
cdr3_aa: CAWRARDSSPYGYTF